This T cell receptor (beta chain) derives from a study of vaccination and CD4 T cells after COVID-19. CDR3 length: 14 residues. Germline trimming cut 4 bases from V and 5 bases from J; bases unmatched to any gene: 8. CDR1 DFQATT and CDR2 SNEGSKA come from the germline V gene (reference sequence). With the Oncomine TCR Beta short-read assay, DNA from cultured CD4+ T cells was sequenced. Using the QIAamp micro DNA kit, genomic DNA was extracted from the CD4+ T cells that had been cultured. TCRdb called the PCR reads again in MiXCR, with one record for every CDR3 protein. The sample holds about 7,100 distinct CDR3 sequences, around two thirds seen once. This clonotype was found a few times. No antigen is known for it. The sample's treatment: roughly 10-day PBMC culture with coronavirus spike peptide pools or control peptides (ViraFEST assay). Via ViraFEST, peptide pools expanded antigen-specific T cells before TCR sequencing. IL-2 at 8.5 to 10 IU/ml and peptide pools at roughly 11 ug/ml were added to PBMCs cultured at over 1.5 million per well.

The specimen was CD4+ T cells from blood, cultured in vitro. The receptor was isolated from a human donor who had recovered from COVID-19. V is TRBV20-1 and J is TRBJ1-1; 9 positions match TRBD1. The CDR3 loop reads CSATPGQGGTEAFF. DNA of the CDR3: TGCAGTGCTACCCCGGGACAGGGTGGGACTGAAGCTTTCTTT.